Here is one T cell receptor (beta chain) with its context. The data stem from a study of blood T cell repertoires in COVID-19. Study context: Acute and convalescent COVID-19 specimens originated in the United States, Italy and Spain. In each case, the material was cDNA or gDNA derived from T cells, B-cell-depleted T cells, or PBMCs.

This CDR3 is 15 amino acids long. Per the germline V gene, CDR1 is SGHTA and CDR2 is FQGNSA. V was shortened by 4 bases and J by 0 bases, with 10 bases between the two germline ends. In the study's own analysis: Amplified reference gene primers provided the basis for estimating nucleated cell counts. The method was immunoSEQ multiplex PCR; TCRdb's version includes in-frame clones alone and lacks a portion of them. Clone size and V and J calls were adopted from that table, with D and trimming inferred from the DNA. The sample comprises approximately 97,000 clones, over 75% of which are singletons, and about 20% rests with the top ten.

The TCR was taken from a human donor in a cohort sampled during active COVID-19. The chain employs TRBV7-2 and TRBJ1-5; no firm D call. The sample was peripheral blood. CDR3 sequence reads: CASSSFEYSNQPQHF. CDR3 DNA: TGTGCCAGCAGCTCCTTCGAGTATAGCAATCAGCCCCAGCATTTT.